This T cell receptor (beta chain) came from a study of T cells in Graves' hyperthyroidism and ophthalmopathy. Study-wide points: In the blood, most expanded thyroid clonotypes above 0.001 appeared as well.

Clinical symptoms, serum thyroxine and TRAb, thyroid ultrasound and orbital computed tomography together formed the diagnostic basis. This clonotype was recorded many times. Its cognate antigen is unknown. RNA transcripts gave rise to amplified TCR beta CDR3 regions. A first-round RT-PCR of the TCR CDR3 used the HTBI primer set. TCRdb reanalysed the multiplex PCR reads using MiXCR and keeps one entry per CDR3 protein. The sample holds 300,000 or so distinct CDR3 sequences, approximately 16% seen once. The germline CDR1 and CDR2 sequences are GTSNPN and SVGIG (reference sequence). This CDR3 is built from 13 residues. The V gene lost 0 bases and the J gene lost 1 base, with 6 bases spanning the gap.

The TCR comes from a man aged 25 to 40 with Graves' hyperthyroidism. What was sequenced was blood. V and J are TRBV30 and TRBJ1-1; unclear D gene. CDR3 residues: CAWSVRRNTEAFF. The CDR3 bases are TGTGCCTGGAGTGTACGTAGGAACACTGAAGCTTTCTTT.